A selection of T cell receptor beta chains follows, all from one sample in a study of graft-versus-host responses after intestinal transplantation. Repertoires were generated with immunoSEQ multiplex PCR, while TCRdb's copy carries only in-frame clones and drops some. The sample has some 110,000 clones; about 88% are singletons. No cognate antigen is known for these TCRs. Sequencing used unstimulated CD4+ T cells sorted from spleen or lymph node cells, obtained before intestinal transplant. These receptors all come from a human donor who received an intestinal transplant. Both conserved end residues are part of each CDR3. Fields, in order: CDR3 protein, CDR3 DNA, J gene, V gene, D gene, clone size. The D gene is left open where the match is weak. Clone size is stated in some rows and not others, as once, few, many or a class when expanded.

CDR3aa: CASSLDGDTQYF; CDR3nt: TGTGCCAGCAGCTTGGACGGGGATACGCAGTATTTT; j_gene: TRBJ2-3; v_gene: TRBV5-4; d_gene: .; abundance: .
CDR3aa: CASSLALSTGELFF; CDR3nt: TGTGCCAGCAGCTTAGCGCTCAGCACCGGGGAGCTGTTTTTT; j_gene: TRBJ2-2; v_gene: TRBV7-2; d_gene: .; abundance: .
CDR3aa: CASSLTPGMNTEAFF; CDR3nt: TGCGCCAGCAGCTTGACCCCGGGGATGAACACTGAAGCTTTCTTT; j_gene: TRBJ1-1; v_gene: TRBV5-1; d_gene: .; abundance: .
CDR3aa: CASSYSEGQGYEKLFF; CDR3nt: TGTGCCAGCAGTTACTCGGAGGGACAGGGGTACGAAAAACTGTTTTTT; j_gene: TRBJ1-4; v_gene: TRBV6-5; d_gene: TRBD1; abundance: .
CDR3aa: CASSLGQLVGFHTDTQYF; CDR3nt: TGTGCCAGCAGCTTAGGACAGCTGGTCGGCTTTCACACAGATACGCAGTATTTT; j_gene: TRBJ2-3; v_gene: TRBV7-9; d_gene: .; abundance: .
CDR3aa: CSVDRGYGYTF; CDR3nt: TGCAGCGTTGACAGGGGCTATGGCTACACCTTC; j_gene: TRBJ1-2; v_gene: TRBV29-1; d_gene: .; abundance: .
CDR3aa: CAIRTGDGNSPLHF; CDR3nt: TGTGCCATCAGGACAGGGGACGGGAATTCACCCCTCCACTTT; j_gene: TRBJ1-6; v_gene: TRBV10-3; d_gene: TRBD1; abundance: few
CDR3aa: CASSSHTGVQPQHF; CDR3nt: TGTGCCAGCAGTTCCCATACAGGGGTTCAGCCCCAGCATTTT; j_gene: TRBJ1-5; v_gene: TRBV6-1; d_gene: TRBD1; abundance: .
CDR3aa: CASSRDSSYEQYF; CDR3nt: TGTGCCAGTAGTAGGGACAGCTCCTACGAGCAGTACTTC; j_gene: TRBJ2-7; v_gene: TRBV19; d_gene: TRBD1; abundance: .
CDR3aa: CASSQKWDRLYNSPLHF; CDR3nt: TGTGCCAGCTCCCAGAAATGGGACAGGCTCTATAATTCACCCCTCCACTTT; j_gene: TRBJ1-6; v_gene: TRBV18; d_gene: TRBD1; abundance: .
CDR3aa: CASSRQGGGNTIYF; CDR3nt: TGTGCCAGCAGCCGACAGGGAGGTGGAAACACCATATATTTT; j_gene: TRBJ1-3; v_gene: TRBV7-9; d_gene: TRBD1; abundance: .
CDR3aa: CASSIVLRGEDTQYF; CDR3nt: TGTGCCAGTAGTATAGTCCTCAGGGGGGAGGATACGCAGTATTTT; j_gene: TRBJ2-3; v_gene: TRBV19; d_gene: .; abundance: .
CDR3aa: CASSLARQGAGEKLFF; CDR3nt: TGTGCCAGCAGCTTAGCCAGACAGGGGGCAGGTGAAAAACTGTTTTTT; j_gene: TRBJ1-4; v_gene: TRBV11-2; d_gene: TRBD1; abundance: few
CDR3aa: CASSQGPSTDTQYF; CDR3nt: TGCGCCAGCAGCCAAGGGCCTAGCACAGATACGCAGTATTTT; j_gene: TRBJ2-3; v_gene: TRBV4-1; d_gene: .; abundance: once
CDR3aa: CASSLGPADNSGNTIYF; CDR3nt: TGCGCCAGCAGCTTGGGGCCGGCGGACAACTCTGGAAACACCATATATTTT; j_gene: TRBJ1-3; v_gene: TRBV5-1; d_gene: .; abundance: medium-sized
CDR3aa: CASSYSGDRGEKLFF; CDR3nt: TGTGCCAGCAGTTATTCAGGTGACAGGGGTGAAAAACTGTTTTTT; j_gene: TRBJ1-4; v_gene: TRBV6-6; d_gene: TRBD1; abundance: .
CDR3aa: CASSSGTLSSYNEQFF; CDR3nt: TGTGCCAGCAGCTCCGGGACCCTGAGCTCCTACAATGAGCAGTTCTTC; j_gene: TRBJ2-1; v_gene: TRBV7-3; d_gene: .; abundance: .
CDR3aa: CASSEALPNSGRARLQETQYF; CDR3nt: TGTGCCAGCAGTGAAGCGCTCCCTAATAGCGGGAGGGCCCGTTTGCAAGAGACCCAGTACTTC; j_gene: TRBJ2-5; v_gene: TRBV6-1; d_gene: TRBD2; abundance: .
CDR3aa: CASSPGLGETQYF; CDR3nt: TGTGCCAGCAGCCCGGGACTAGGAGAGACCCAGTACTTC; j_gene: TRBJ2-5; v_gene: TRBV6-5; d_gene: TRBD2; abundance: .
CDR3aa: CASSSDTEAFF; CDR3nt: TGTGCCAGCAGCTCAGACACTGAAGCTTTCTTT; j_gene: TRBJ1-1; v_gene: TRBV5-4; d_gene: .; abundance: medium-sized
CDR3aa: CASSFTGETTYEQYF; CDR3nt: TGTGCCAGCAGTTTCACGGGGGAAACAACCTACGAGCAGTACTTC; j_gene: TRBJ2-7; v_gene: TRBV6-6; d_gene: .; abundance: .
CDR3aa: CASSWARTGTPQFF; CDR3nt: TGTGCCAGCAGTTGGGCACGAACCGGGACTCCACAGTTCTTC; j_gene: TRBJ2-1; v_gene: TRBV7-9; d_gene: .; abundance: .
CDR3aa: CASSSPPGTGGNQPQHF; CDR3nt: TGTGCCAGCAGCTCGCCTCCCGGGACAGGGGGGAATCAGCCCCAGCATTTT; j_gene: TRBJ1-5; v_gene: TRBV5-5; d_gene: TRBD1; abundance: .
CDR3aa: CASSPLREDTEAFF; CDR3nt: TGCGCCAGCAGCCCGCTTAGGGAGGACACTGAAGCTTTCTTT; j_gene: TRBJ1-1; v_gene: TRBV5-1; d_gene: .; abundance: .
CDR3aa: CAISDRGANTIYF; CDR3nt: TGTGCCATCAGTGACAGGGGCGCAAACACCATATATTTT; j_gene: TRBJ1-3; v_gene: TRBV10-3; d_gene: .; abundance: .
CDR3aa: CASSEAFEWDTEQYF; CDR3nt: TGTGCCAGCAGTGAAGCGTTTGAGTGGGACACCGAGCAGTACTTC; j_gene: TRBJ2-7; v_gene: TRBV6-1; d_gene: .; abundance: .
CDR3aa: CASSIGTGTQPQHF; CDR3nt: TGTGCCAGTAGTATAGGGACAGGGACCCAGCCCCAGCATTTT; j_gene: TRBJ1-5; v_gene: TRBV19; d_gene: TRBD1; abundance: once
CDR3aa: CATSRVLAGGSGELFF; CDR3nt: TGTGCCACCAGCAGAGTACTAGCGGGGGGGTCCGGGGAGCTGTTTTTT; j_gene: TRBJ2-2; v_gene: TRBV15; d_gene: TRBD2; abundance: once
CDR3aa: CASSVSPGQGLFF; CDR3nt: TGTGCCAGCAGCGTGAGCCCGGGACAGGGGCTGTTTTTT; j_gene: TRBJ1-4; v_gene: TRBV9; d_gene: TRBD1; abundance: .
CDR3aa: CASRRTGGAYGYTF; CDR3nt: TGTGCCAGCAGGAGAACAGGGGGCGCGTATGGCTACACCTTC; j_gene: TRBJ1-2; v_gene: TRBV9; d_gene: TRBD1; abundance: .
CDR3aa: CASSRGGSSYNEQFF; CDR3nt: TGTGCCAGCAGTAGGGGGGGGAGCTCCTACAATGAGCAGTTCTTC; j_gene: TRBJ2-1; v_gene: TRBV25-1; d_gene: .; abundance: .
CDR3aa: CASRLTGTGDEKLFF; CDR3nt: TGTGCCAGCAGACTCACCGGGACAGGGGATGAAAAACTGTTTTTT; j_gene: TRBJ1-4; v_gene: TRBV6-5; d_gene: TRBD1; abundance: .
CDR3aa: CASSPQGLQPNEQFF; CDR3nt: TGCGCCAGCAGCCCACAGGGATTACAACCCAATGAGCAGTTCTTC; j_gene: TRBJ2-1; v_gene: TRBV5-1; d_gene: .; abundance: .
CDR3aa: CASRYSGGAYNSPLHF; CDR3nt: TGTGCCAGCAGGTACTCTGGGGGGGCCTATAATTCACCCCTCCACTTT; j_gene: TRBJ1-6; v_gene: TRBV28; d_gene: .; abundance: .
CDR3aa: CASSINRNEKLFF; CDR3nt: TGTGCCAGCAGTATCAACAGGAATGAAAAACTGTTTTTT; j_gene: TRBJ1-4; v_gene: TRBV6-1; d_gene: .; abundance: .
CDR3aa: CVSSPLGQGNTEAFF; CDR3nt: TGTGTCAGTAGTCCTTTGGGACAGGGGAACACTGAAGCTTTCTTT; j_gene: TRBJ1-1; v_gene: TRBV19; d_gene: TRBD1; abundance: .
CDR3aa: CASSGTSGRWETQYF; CDR3nt: TGTGCCAGCAGTGGGACGTCAGGGAGATGGGAGACCCAGTACTTC; j_gene: TRBJ2-5; v_gene: TRBV7-3; d_gene: .; abundance: .
CDR3aa: CASSSSGGAADTQYF; CDR3nt: TGTGCCAGCAGCTCTAGCGGGGGGGCGGCAGATACGCAGTATTTT; j_gene: TRBJ2-3; v_gene: TRBV13; d_gene: TRBD2; abundance: .